Presented here are 3 T cell receptor beta chains from one specimen sequenced in a study of T cells in Graves' hyperthyroidism and ophthalmopathy. Using RNA transcripts as the source, TCR beta CDR3 regions were amplified. Initially, a first-round RT-PCR of the TCR CDR3 employed the HTBI primer set. TCRdb reprocessed the multiplex PCR reads with MiXCR, giving one entry per CDR3 protein. The sample has about 250,000 distinct CDR3 sequences; approximately 25% are singletons. Sequenced material: blood. These receptors were taken from a woman aged 40 to 50 with Graves' ophthalmopathy.

The chain employs TRBV27 and TRBJ1-2; 10 bases fit TRBD1. V shed 5 bases, J shed 6 bases, and the junction held 6 bases outside the gene matches. Germline V CDR1 and CDR2: MNHEY, SMNVEV (reference sequence). This CDR3 spans 14 amino acids. The CDR3 spells CASSTPGQGNGYTF. CDR3 DNA sequence: TGTGCCAGCAGTACTCCGGGACAGGGGAATGGCTACACCTTC.

The chain combines TRBV9 with TRBJ2-7; D unclear. The CDR3 totals 15 residues. V shed 4 bases and J shed 0 bases, with 14 bases lying between them. Germline loops: CDR1 SGDLS, CDR2 YYNGEE. The CDR3 reads CASSPLFDRSYEQYF. Written as DNA, the CDR3 is TGTGCCAGCAGCCCCCTATTTGACCGCTCCTACGAGCAGTACTTC.

As for this clonotype: Compared with germline, one end of the junction differs, possibly owing to a read error. The chain employs TRBV28 and TRBJ2-7; 8 nucleotides align to TRBD2. CDR3 size: 12 residues. Germline V gene data show CDR1 as MDHEN and CDR2 as SYDVKM. The CDR3 region is CGSGRRRYEQYF. In nucleotides, the CDR3 is TGTGGCAGCGGGAGAAGGAGGTACGAGCAGTACTTC.